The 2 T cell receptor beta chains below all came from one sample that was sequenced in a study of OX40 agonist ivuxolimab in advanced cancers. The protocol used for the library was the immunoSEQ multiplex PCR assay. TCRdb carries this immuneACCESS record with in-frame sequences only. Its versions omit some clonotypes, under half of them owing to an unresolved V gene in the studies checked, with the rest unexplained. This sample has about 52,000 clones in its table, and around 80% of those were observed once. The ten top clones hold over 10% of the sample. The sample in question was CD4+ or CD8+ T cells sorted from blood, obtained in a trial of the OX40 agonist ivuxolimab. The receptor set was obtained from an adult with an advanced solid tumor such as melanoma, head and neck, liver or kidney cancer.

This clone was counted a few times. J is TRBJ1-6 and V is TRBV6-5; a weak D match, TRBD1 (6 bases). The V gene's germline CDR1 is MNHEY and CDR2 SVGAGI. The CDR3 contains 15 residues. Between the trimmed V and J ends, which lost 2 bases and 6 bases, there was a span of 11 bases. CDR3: CASSYGGAGNSPLHF. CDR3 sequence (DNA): TGTGCCAGCAGTTACGGGGGGGCGGGTAATTCACCCCTCCACTTT.

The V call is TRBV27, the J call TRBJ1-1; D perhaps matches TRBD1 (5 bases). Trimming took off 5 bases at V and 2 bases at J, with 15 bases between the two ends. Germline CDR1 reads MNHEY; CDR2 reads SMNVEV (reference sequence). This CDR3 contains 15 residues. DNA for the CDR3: TGTGCCAGCAGTCATAACGACAGAGACAACACTGAAGCTTTCTTT. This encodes CASSHNDRDNTEAFF.